Here is one T cell receptor beta chain with its context. Its specificity is unknown. This record belongs to a study of cytomegalovirus exposure and HLA in healthy donors. Overall study context: In an earlier analysis, approximately 120 million unique TCR beta sequences were found from some 200 million T cells. General study results and limits: In an earlier analysis, productive rearrangement rates for most beta V segments clustered near 87% or 30%. The sole available immune exposure information was CMV serostatus.

PCR was performed using 60 Vbeta and 13 Jbeta primers. Source study methods: Unique TCR beta chains totaled some 81 million in a later count, with roughly 11 million of them shared. Some clones are missing from TCRdb's copy, which holds only in-frame ones; the method was immunoSEQ multiplex PCR. The V and J calls and the clone size are those of that table, but D and trimming were determined from the DNA. The data show under 100,000 clones, 70% to 80% seen once. The CDR3 runs 15 residues. CDR1 and CDR2 from the germline V gene are SGHKS and YYEKEE (reference sequence). Trimming took off 4 bases at V and 1 base at J, with 13 bases between the two ends.

The chain links TRBV5-5 to TRBJ2-3, with a weak D call TRBD1 (5 bases). The sequenced sample consisted of PBMCs. The source is a human donor in good health. The DNA of the CDR3 is TGTGCCAGCAGCCTTGGGGCACGACGCACAGATACGCAGTATTTT. This gives the protein CASSLGARRTDTQYF.